This record concerns one T cell receptor (beta chain) sequence. Its cognate antigen is unknown. Investigators performed immunoSEQ version v3.0 at survey level. Assay: immunoSEQ multiplex PCR; the TCRdb copy retains only in-frame clones and omits some. The repertoire consists of 20,000 to 30,000 clones, with around four fifths occurring once and the leading ten covering less than 15%. This specimen comes from a study of long-term antiretroviral therapy in people with HIV. Study-level findings and limits: ART adherence, viral resistance and therapy changes were undocumented. Following ART, diversity rose but still fell short of transplant donor controls. Collection of the blood took place between about 2004 and 2017. The ART regimens in use then may have been less effective than current ones.

Every one of the participants with HIV received treatment in the United States. The source is a man aged 30 to 39 with HIV. Sample: unsorted PBMCs, taken approximately 4.1 years after starting antiretroviral therapy.

As DNA, the CDR3 is TGTGCCAGCAGTCTTACTACCGGGGAGCTGTTTTTT. Its protein product is CASSLTTGELFF. The chain couples TRBV6-6 to TRBJ2-2; D gene ambiguous. V dropped 5 bases and J dropped 5 bases, with 6 bases sitting between them. CDR3 length: 12 residues. In germline, CDR1 is MNHNY, CDR2 SVGAGI (reference sequence).